One and the same sample provided the 24 T cell receptor beta chains below, sequenced in a study of cytomegalovirus exposure and HLA in healthy donors. Vbeta (60) and Jbeta (13) primers were used in the PCR. Assay: immunoSEQ multiplex PCR; the TCRdb copy retains only in-frame clones and omits some. The sample contains about 130,000 clones, roughly 70% of which appear only once. Sequencing was carried out using PBMCs. These receptors were collected from a man between 35 and 55 years old in good health and CMV-seropositive.

The chain uses TRBV12-5 and TRBJ2-2, with unresolved D. The V gene lost 2 bases and the J gene lost 1 base, with 8 bases spanning the gap. This CDR3 region has 15 residues. Germline V CDR1 and CDR2: LGHNT, FRNRAP. The CDR3 nucleotides read TGTGCTAGTGGTTTGAGTAGCCGGAACACCGGGGAGCTGTTTTTT. It translates to CASGLSSRNTGELFF.

This clone was observed a single time. This chain uses TRBV7-2 with TRBJ2-7; TRBD1 matches at 7 bases. From germline, CDR1 is SGHTA and CDR2 FQGNSA. This CDR3 region has 14 residues. V lost 5 bases, J lost 2 bases, and 6 bases stayed unmatched. In DNA, the CDR3 is TGTGCCAGCAGCCCTTTGGGACAGCCCTACGAGCAGTACTTC. This gives the protein CASSPLGQPYEQYF.

The CDR3 sequence: CASSLAPSVGAHIQYF. CDR3 coding DNA: TGTGCCAGCAGCTTAGCCCCTTCCGTGGGAGCACACATTCAGTACTTC. The chain couples TRBV7-6 to TRBJ2-4; tentative D call: TRBD2 (5 bases). With 0 bases removed from V and 8 bases from J, the gap between germline ends came to 17 bases. The CDR3 has 16 residues. The germline V gene encodes CDR1 SGHVS and CDR2 FNYEAQ.

This clone turned up a few times. V and J are TRBV5-1 and TRBJ1-2; D is perhaps TRBD1 (5 bases). Trimming removed 2 bases from V and 6 bases from J, with 11 bases in between. Germline CDR1 reads SGHRS; CDR2 reads YFSETQ. The CDR3 totals 13 residues. The DNA for the CDR3 is TGCGCCAGCAGCTTAGGGGAACGGGATGGCTACACCTTC. This codes for CASSLGERDGYTF.

The V call is TRBV23-1, the J call TRBJ2-1; D unresolved. TRBV23-1 belongs to the ORF category, with a function that is uncertain. The CDR3 consists of 15 residues. V was trimmed by 4 bases and J by 8 bases, leaving 18 bases between them. The CDR3 nucleotides read TGCGCCAGCAGTCGGAAGCCTCCTAGTCACGATGAGCAGTTCTTC. Amino acids: CASSRKPPSHDEQFF.

This rearrangement joins TRBV6-5 to TRBJ1-6; D possibly corresponds to TRBD1 (5 bases). The CDR3 has 12 residues. The germline CDR1 and CDR2 sequences are MNHEY and SVGAGI. Trimming pared 5 bases from V and 8 bases from J, leaving 7 bases between. The CDR3 here is CASSQGDSPLHF. In DNA form, the CDR3 reads TGTGCCAGCAGTCAAGGGGATTCACCCCTCCACTTT.

V is TRBV19 and J is TRBJ1-5; D is unclear. CDR1 and CDR2 from the germline V gene are LNHDA and SQIVND (reference sequence). The CDR3 consists of 13 residues. V lost 7 bases, J lost 3 bases, and 10 bases lay in between. The CDR3 loop is CASTYSPNQPQHF. The CDR3, as DNA: TGTGCCAGTACCTATTCCCCCAATCAGCCCCAGCATTTT.

This clone has more than one count but fewer than ten. The rearrangement uses TRBV27 and TRBJ2-7; D is unresolved. Trimming took 8 bases from V and 3 from J, leaving 11 bases between them. Germline-derived CDR1 and CDR2 are MNHEY and SMNVEV (reference sequence). CDR3 size: 12 residues. CDR3 bases: TGTGCCAGCGGCGAACCGGGCTACGAGCAGTACTTC. The encoded protein is CASGEPGYEQYF.

Concerning this clone: Different DNA sequences within this sample yield the same CDR3. This rearrangement joins TRBV4-1 to TRBJ1-1; D unclear. V was trimmed by 5 bases and J by 5 bases, leaving 15 bases between them. CDR1 MGHRA and CDR2 YSYEKL come from the germline V gene. This CDR3 has 14 residues. Written as DNA, the CDR3 is TGCGCCAGCAGCTCCCCCGGGAGAGGTACTGAAGCTTTCTTT. Its translation: CASSSPGRGTEAFF.

This clone appeared a single time. The V and J genes are TRBV7-9 and TRBJ1-4; D perhaps matches TRBD1 (6 bases). CDR1 is SEHNR and CDR2 is FQNEAQ in the germline V gene (reference sequence). The CDR3 extends over 15 amino acids. With 1 base removed from V and 5 bases from J, the gap between germline ends came to 11 bases. CDR3 region: CASSLDREGNEKLFF. The CDR3 DNA reads as TGTGCCAGCAGCTTAGACAGGGAAGGGAATGAAAAACTGTTTTTT.

The CDR3 DNA reads TGTGCCAGCAGTACCCAGGGGTCAGATCAGCCCCAGCATTTT. This translates into CASSTQGSDQPQHF. The chain is built from TRBV6-6 and TRBJ1-5; D possibly corresponds to TRBD1 (6 bases). Trimming took 5 bases from V and 5 from J, leaving 13 bases between them. This CDR3 is built from 14 residues. Germline lookup yields CDR1 MNHNY and CDR2 SVGAGI (reference sequence).

The CDR3 spells CATSRGTKGGGEQYF. In nucleotides, the CDR3 is TGTGCCACCAGCAGAGGGACGAAGGGAGGGGGCGAGCAGTACTTC. The gene calls are TRBV15 and TRBJ2-7; the D gene is possibly TRBD2 (7 bases). V was pared by 1 base and J by 6 bases, with 16 bases between. Germline V gene sequence: CDR1 LNHNV, CDR2 YYDKDF (reference sequence). The CDR3 is 15 residues long. The complete variable domain, with remaining parts taken from reference TRBV15 and TRBJ2-7, reads DAMVIQNPRYQVTQFGKPVTLSCSQTLNHNVMYWYQQKSSQAPKLLFHYYDKDFNNEADTPDNFQSRRPNTSFCFLDIRSPGLGDTAMYLCATSRGTKGGGEQYFGPGTRLTVT.

The J gene is TRBJ2-6, the V gene TRBV2; D gene unclear. Germline CDR1 is SNHLY and CDR2 is FYNNEI. V was pared by 3 bases and J by 4 bases, with 13 bases between. The CDR3 has 16 amino acids. The CDR3 region has the DNA TGTGCCAGCAGTGAGAGGTCGGCAGCAGGGGCCAACGTCCTGACTTTC. Protein sequence: CASSERSAAGANVLTF.

This clone was picked up one time. V and J are TRBV7-2 and TRBJ1-5; D gene uncertain. The CDR3 runs to 14 residues. Trimming removed 5 bases from V and 7 bases from J, with 15 bases in between. The germline gives CDR1 SGHTA, CDR2 FQGNSA. In nucleotides, the CDR3 is TGTGCCAGCAGCCGCCCCCCGCCGGGACAGCCCCAGCATTTT. Encoded protein: CASSRPPPGQPQHF. The whole variable domain, filled in from reference TRBV7-2 and TRBJ1-5, reads GAGVSQSPSNKVTEKGKDVELRCDPISGHTALYWYRQSLGQGLEFLIYFQGNSAPDKSGLPSDRFSAERTGGSVSTLTIQRTQQEDSAVYLCASSRPPPGQPQHFGDGTRLSIL.

V and J are TRBV6-1 and TRBJ2-3, with D maybe TRBD1 (5 bases). The germline V gene encodes CDR1 MNHNS and CDR2 SASEGT. The CDR3 is made up of 16 amino acids. The ends were cut back, 4 bases at V and 0 bases at J, with 14 bases in the middle. This CDR3 reads CASSVRMAGSTDTQYF. DNA for the CDR3: TGTGCCAGCAGTGTTAGAATGGCAGGGAGCACAGATACGCAGTATTTT.

This clone came up a few times. The genes are TRBV15 and TRBJ2-1; TRBD2 might be the D (6 bases). Per the germline V gene, CDR1 is LNHNV and CDR2 is YYDKDF (reference sequence). V dropped 5 bases and J dropped 6 bases, with 14 bases sitting between them. CDR3 length equals 14 residues. CDR3 amino acids: CATSGRDLSNEQFF. CDR3 DNA: TGTGCCACCAGCGGCCGGGACTTATCCAATGAGCAGTTCTTC. The full variable domain, rest sourced from reference TRBV15 and TRBJ2-1, is DAMVIQNPRYQVTQFGKPVTLSCSQTLNHNVMYWYQQKSSQAPKLLFHYYDKDFNNEADTPDNFQSRRPNTSFCFLDIRSPGLGDTAMYLCATSGRDLSNEQFFGPGTRLTVL.

This chain links TRBV5-1 with TRBJ2-5; 9 positions match TRBD2. CDR3 length equals 15 residues. V lost 2 bases to trimming and J lost 4 bases; unmatched junction nucleotides: 6. Germline V gene data show CDR1 as SGHRS and CDR2 as YFSETQ. Here the CDR3 DNA reads TGCGCCAGCAGCTTACAAGCGGGGGGTGGAGAGACCCAGTACTTC. This translates into CASSLQAGGGETQYF.

The chain recombines TRBV15 with TRBJ2-7; a weak D match, TRBD2 (5 bases). The CDR3 totals 16 residues. Germline CDR1 and CDR2: LNHNV and YYDKDF (reference sequence). V was pared by 1 base and J by 2 bases, with 15 bases between. CDR3 amino acids: CATSRVFGGQTYEQYF. Here the CDR3 DNA reads TGTGCCACCAGCAGAGTGTTTGGAGGCCAAACCTACGAGCAGTACTTC.

The V call is TRBV6-6, the J call TRBJ1-2; D gene uncertain. V lost 4 bases and J lost 6, with 18 bases in between. The CDR3 loop spans 15 amino acids. The germline V gene has CDR1 MNHNY and CDR2 SVGAGI (reference sequence). CDR3 DNA: TGTGCCAGCAGTTTAGGAGTCTCTTCCCCTGATGGCTACACCTTC. Translating gives CASSLGVSSPDGYTF.

The V gene is TRBV10-3, the J gene TRBJ2-7; tentatively, D is TRBD2 (6 bases). Trimming pared 3 bases from V and 5 bases from J, leaving 17 bases between. Germline V gene sequence: CDR1 ENHRY, CDR2 SYGVKD. This CDR3 spans 15 amino acids. CDR3 region: CAISDTDSGGDEQYF. In nucleotides, the CDR3 is TGTGCCATCAGTGACACCGACAGTGGAGGGGACGAGCAGTACTTC.

The V and J genes are TRBV4-1 and TRBJ1-2; weak D call: TRBD1 (5 bases). This CDR3 has 16 amino acids. The germline V gene encodes CDR1 MGHRA and CDR2 YSYEKL. V was clipped by 1 base and J by 0 bases, with 12 bases between them. Here the CDR3 reads CASSQGQGQANYGYTF. CDR3 nucleotide sequence: TGCGCCAGCAGCCAAGGCCAGGGCCAAGCTAACTATGGCTACACCTTC.

The chain joins TRBV27 to TRBJ2-3; D gene uncertain. CDR1 MNHEY and CDR2 SMNVEV come from the germline V gene (reference sequence). The CDR3 runs 13 residues. The V and J ends lost 6 bases and 6 bases respectively, with 13 bases between them. The CDR3 loop is CASRPAAVDTQYF. The DNA for the CDR3 is TGTGCCAGCAGGCCCGCTGCGGTGGATACGCAGTATTTT.

The V gene is TRBV11-2, the J gene TRBJ2-1; 9 nucleotides agree with TRBD2. The V gene's germline CDR1 is SGHAT and CDR2 FQNNGV. Trimming cost V 5 bases and J 6 bases; bases outside gene matches: 11. The CDR3 has 16 amino acids. The CDR3 spells CASSRQTSGAINEQFF. In DNA form, the CDR3 reads TGTGCCAGCAGCCGTCAGACTAGCGGAGCTATCAATGAGCAGTTCTTC.

The chain uses TRBV19 and TRBJ2-7, with D maybe TRBD1 (6 bases). The CDR3 covers 14 residues. V was trimmed by 0 bases and J by 3 bases, leaving 9 bases between them. Per germline, CDR1 LNHDA and CDR2 SQIVND (reference sequence). The CDR3 DNA is TGTGCCAGTAGTATAGAAACAGGGAACTACGAGCAGTACTTC. As protein: CASSIETGNYEQYF.